Listed below are T cell receptor beta chains from one sample, sequenced in a study of cytomegalovirus exposure and HLA in healthy donors. Sequenced by immunoSEQ multiplex PCR; TCRdb stores in-frame clones only, minus some. The table has about 120,000 clones, about 70% seen once. The sequencing input was PBMCs. The receptor set was obtained from a human donor in good health. The CDR3 runs from the conserved cysteine through the conserved F or W. Each record gives: CDR3 length, clone size, V gene, J gene, CDR3 protein. Only part of the rows carry a size: once, few, many, or a class if the clone is expanded.

14,few,TRBV6-1,TRBJ2-3,CASSDGWIGYTQYF
16,NA,TRBV5-1,TRBJ2-5,CASTFGLAGEGETQYF
17,NA,TRBV5-1,TRBJ1-3,CASSSLGSGRTGNTIYF
17,NA,TRBV28,TRBJ1-2,CASSLGGARALSYGYTF
18,NA,TRBV18,TRBJ1-2,CASSPVEGRGRRYGGYTF
13,NA,TRBV6-1,TRBJ2-7,CASSNRSPPEQYF
14,many,TRBV6-6,TRBJ2-1,CASSYFQGVGEQFF
15,NA,TRBV27,TRBJ2-3,CASSYSGGTTDTQYF
16,NA,TRBV14,TRBJ1-6,CASSPRGQGFGSPLHF
15,NA,TRBV2,TRBJ2-2,CASSEDAAYTGELFF
9,NA,TRBV7-7,TRBJ1-1,CASSPRSFF
11,NA,TRBV20-1,TRBJ1-2,CSRGQGTGYTF
16,NA,TRBV5-6,TRBJ2-7,CASSPVWADTSYEQYF
13,NA,TRBV27,TRBJ1-1,CASSPDRITEAFF
16,NA,TRBV27,TRBJ2-2,CASSYGLNLATGELFF
18,NA,TRBV2,TRBJ2-1,CAILRDKRLAGVYNEQFF
14,NA,TRBV7-2,TRBJ2-5,CASSWGSQGETQYF
14,NA,TRBV6-5,TRBJ2-7,CASSYGQGTYEQYF
13,NA,TRBV29-1,TRBJ1-1,CSVELLEGGEAFF
15,NA,TRBV14,TRBJ1-1,CASSLKSGGGGGAFF
12,few,TRBV28,TRBJ2-3,CASGRGSHTQYF
14,NA,TRBV30,TRBJ2-5,CAWSLSGGRETQYF
11,NA,TRBV27,TRBJ1-1,CASKQNTEAFF
15,NA,TRBV27,TRBJ2-3,CASSPQAGATDTQYF
15,few,TRBV29-1,TRBJ1-1,CSVRAKQGGSTEAFF
15,NA,TRBV21-1,TRBJ2-1,CASSTLQDSYNEQFF
16,few,TRBV7-2,TRBJ1-5,CASSPRGGVGNQPQHF
15,NA,TRBV7-2,TRBJ2-5,CASSLGTSGGETQYF
15,NA,TRBV11-2,TRBJ1-4,CASSLGQAGNEKLFF
16,NA,TRBV6-1,TRBJ2-1,CASSGSSGVLGDEQFF
15,NA,TRBV27,TRBJ2-1,CASSPRLAGYNEQFF
14,NA,TRBV28,TRBJ2-7,CASSLFGKVYEQYF
16,NA,TRBV6-1,TRBJ1-2,CASSENVQAPNYGYTF
17,NA,TRBV5-1,TRBJ2-7,CASSLAGTSGSPGEQYF
13,NA,TRBV18,TRBJ2-5,CASSPPKGETQYF
12,few,TRBV30,TRBJ2-7,CAGLQGAREQYF
12,NA,TRBV5-4,TRBJ2-7,CASSSQIGPQYF
15,NA,TRBV10-3,TRBJ1-2,CAISAAGTANYGYTF
15,NA,TRBV6-1,TRBJ2-1,CASRLLAGVANEQFF
15,NA,TRBV7-9,TRBJ2-1,CASSPDSLSYNEQFF